One and the same sample provided the 22 T cell receptor beta chains below, sequenced in a study of brain T cells in children with intractable seizures (dated by TCRdb to the early 2020s). Reading the label with the study, this specimen's time point is: resected brain tissue, or blood drawn just prior to surgery. The library was produced with the immunoSEQ multiplex PCR assay. TCRdb stores this immuneACCESS table with in-frame sequences only. Part of the clones is absent; in the studies checked, under half of the shortfall reflects unresolved V genes, and no reason is known for the rest. The sample table contains about 80,000 clones; only one count was recorded for around nine tenths of them. The top ten clonotypes cover roughly 25% of the sample. The source material was peripheral blood, sampled at surgery. These receptors were collected from a girl aged 2-10 years with Rasmussen encephalitis and intractable seizures.

This clone has just a few counts. This sequence joins TRBV2 and TRBJ1-5; D uncertain. Germline loops: CDR1 SNHLY, CDR2 FYNNEI. V lost 7 bases and J 4 bases, leaving 11 bases between the germline ends. The CDR3 totals 13 residues. The CDR3 DNA follows: TGTGCCAGCACTCTGAGGGTGAATCAGCCCCAGCATTTT. It codes for CASTLRVNQPQHF. The complete variable domain, with remaining parts taken from reference TRBV2 and TRBJ1-5, reads EPEVTQTPSHQVTQMGQEVILRCVPISNHLYFYWYRQILGQKVEFLVSFYNNEISEKSEIFDDQFSVERPDGSNFTLKIRSTKLEDSAMYFCASTLRVNQPQHFGDGTRLSIL.

V usage is TRBV19 and J usage is TRBJ1-6; D remains unclear. The CDR3 loop spans 14 amino acids. V lost 3 bases, J lost 4 bases, and 7 bases lay in between. CDR1 LNHDA and CDR2 SQIVND come from the germline V gene (reference sequence). The CDR3 loop is CASSINGYNSPLHF. The CDR3 DNA is TGTGCCAGTAGTATCAACGGGTATAATTCACCCCTCCACTTT. The full variable domain, its missing parts supplied by reference TRBV19 and TRBJ1-6, is DGGITQSPKYLFRKEGQNVTLSCEQNLNHDAMYWYRQDPGQGLRLIYYSQIVNDFQKGDIAEGYSVSREKKESFPLTVTSAQKNPTAFYLCASSINGYNSPLHFGNGTRLTVT.

The V and J genes are TRBV9 and TRBJ2-7; no clear D gene. Per germline, CDR1 SGDLS and CDR2 YYNGEE. The CDR3 loop spans 14 amino acids. V lost 2 bases and J 2 bases, leaving 11 bases between the germline ends. CDR3 residues: CASSVFGGPYEQYF. The CDR3 DNA is TGTGCCAGCAGCGTGTTTGGCGGTCCCTACGAGCAGTACTTC.

J is TRBJ1-2 and V is TRBV6-2 or TRBV6-3; no clear D gene. From germline, CDR1 is MNHEY and CDR2 SVGEGT. Trimming pared 2 bases from V and 4 bases from J, leaving 5 bases between. CDR3 length equals 12 residues. The CDR3 loop reads CASSYLSYGYTF. CDR3 DNA sequence: TGTGCCAGCAGTTACCTAAGCTATGGCTACACCTTC.

The chain is built from TRBV5-1 and TRBJ2-3; D not certain. Looked up from germline, CDR1 is SGHRS and CDR2 is YFSETQ. V was shortened by 1 base and J by 6 bases, with 21 bases between the two germline ends. The CDR3 runs to 17 residues. DNA for the CDR3: TGCGCCAGCAGCTTGTCCCTTTCCTCTCCTTCGGCGGATACGCAGTATTTT. Encoded protein: CASSLSLSSPSADTQYF.

J is TRBJ2-1 and V is TRBV27; TRBD2 matches at 7 bases. Losses at the gene ends were 1 base for V and 2 bases for J; bases not matched to a gene: 8. The V gene's germline CDR1 is MNHEY and CDR2 SMNVEV (reference sequence). The CDR3 sequence is 17 residues long. The CDR3 DNA sequence: TGTGCCAGCAGTTTATTGGGGAAGCGGGACCCCTACAATGAGCAGTTCTTC. Protein sequence: CASSLLGKRDPYNEQFF.

V gene TRBV19 combines with J gene TRBJ1-6; 9 nucleotides line up with TRBD1. Per the germline V gene, CDR1 is LNHDA and CDR2 is SQIVND (reference sequence). J was trimmed by 4 bases and V by 5 bases; bases with no gene match: 18. The CDR3 spans 20 residues. The CDR3 sequence is CASSSPGTGSIRTYNSPLHF. CDR3 in DNA: TGTGCCAGTAGTTCGCCCGGGACAGGGTCAATCAGGACGTATAATTCACCCCTCCACTTT.

This clone was counted once. The CDR3 is CAWSTSSGNTIYF. CDR3 DNA: TGTGCCTGGTCAACCTCCTCTGGAAACACCATATATTTT. The chain combines TRBV30 with TRBJ1-3; no definite D call. Deletions cut 5 bases from V and 0 bases from J, with 8 bases between. The CDR3 contains 13 residues. The V gene's germline CDR1 is GTSNPN and CDR2 SVGIG (reference sequence).

CDR3 amino acids: CASSQGRYEQYF. CDR3 DNA sequence: TGTGCCAGCAGCCAGGGGCGCTACGAGCAGTACTTC. This chain uses TRBV3-1 (or the pseudogene TRBV3-2) with TRBJ2-7; D might be TRBD1 (5 bases). The CDR3 runs 12 residues. V lost 3 bases to trimming and J lost 3 bases, with 6 bases between them. Germline-derived CDR1 and CDR2 are LGHDT and YNNKEL (reference sequence).

This clone was recorded once. The V call is TRBV5-1, the J call TRBJ2-5, with D perhaps TRBD2 (7 bases). CDR3 size: 13 residues. The V end lost 7 bases, the J end lost 5 bases, and 15 bases lay between the germline ends. Germline V CDR1 and CDR2: SGHRS, YFSETQ. The CDR3: CASAFGGAETQYF. CDR3 in DNA: TGCGCCAGCGCCTTTGGGGGGGCGGAGACCCAGTACTTC. Variable domain in full (rest from reference TRBV5-1 and TRBJ2-5): KAGVTQTPRYLIKTRGQQVTLSCSPISGHRSVSWYQQTPGQGLQFLFEYFSETQRNKGNFPGRFSGRQFSNSRSEMNVSTLELGDSALYLCASAFGGAETQYFGPGTRLLVL.

This clone has only one observation. This chain uses TRBV29-1 with TRBJ1-2; perhaps TRBD1 as D (5 bases). From germline, CDR1 is SQVTM and CDR2 ANQGSEA. The CDR3 has 15 residues. The V gene lost 0 bases and the J gene lost 4 bases, with 15 bases spanning the gap. In nucleotides, the CDR3 is TGCAGCGTTGAAGATCGGGGCCAGGGAGGCTATGGCTACACCTTC. The encoded protein is CSVEDRGQGGYGYTF.

Sample share makes this clone medium-sized. V is TRBV30 and J is TRBJ2-5; D might be TRBD1 (6 bases). CDR1 and CDR2 (germline): GTSNPN, SVGIG (reference sequence). The CDR3 length is 15 residues. Trimming stripped 1 base from V and 4 bases from J, with 16 bases between. CDR3 bases: TGTGCCTGGAGTGGCAGGGGAAGAGAAGGAGAGACCCAGTACTTC. Its protein product is CAWSGRGREGETQYF.

The CDR3 sequence is CASSRPGLGGDTQYF. CDR3 coding DNA: TGTGCCAGCAGTAGACCGGGACTAGGAGGAGATACGCAGTATTTT. V is TRBV28 and J is TRBJ2-3; the match to TRBD2 covers 8 bases. The trim removed 5 bases at V and 5 bases at J, leaving 9 bases unmatched. The CDR3 is 15 amino acids. CDR1 is MDHEN, CDR2 SYDVKM, per germline.

This sequence joins TRBV18 and TRBJ1-3; D perhaps matches TRBD1 (5 bases). The CDR3 has 15 residues. V lost 0 bases and J lost 5, with 11 bases in between. Germline V gives CDR1 KGHSH, CDR2 LQKENI. The CDR3 DNA reads as TGTGCCAGCTCACCACCCGGGACGCGAAGAAACACCATATATTTT. Its translation: CASSPPGTRRNTIYF.

This sequence joins TRBV6-1 and TRBJ1-4; a possible D gene is TRBD1 (5 bases). Germline CDR1 is MNHNS and CDR2 is SASEGT. Trimming removed 3 bases from V and 12 bases from J, with 11 bases in between. CDR3 size: 12 residues. CDR3 amino acids: CASSESLTELFF. CDR3 DNA sequence: TGTGCCAGCAGTGAGTCCCTGACAGAACTGTTTTTT.

The rearrangement joins TRBV6-5 to TRBJ1-1; no firm D call. Germline CDR1 MNHEY, CDR2 SVGAGI. V shed 6 bases and J shed 0 bases, with 8 bases lying between them. The length of the CDR3 is 13 residues. As DNA, the CDR3 is TGTGCCAGCAGATCGGCCCTGAACACTGAAGCTTTCTTT. It specifies CASRSALNTEAFF.

The chain combines TRBV27 with TRBJ2-7; weak D call: TRBD1 (6 bases). The CDR3 is 12 residues long. Trimming removed 9 bases from V and 4 bases from J, with 13 bases in between. CDR1 and CDR2 from the germline V gene are MNHEY and SMNVEV (reference sequence). Here the CDR3 DNA reads TGTGCCAGTATGGACAGCCGATACGAGCAGTACTTC. This codes for CASMDSRYEQYF.

V is TRBV14 and J is TRBJ1-2; D is uncertain. Trimming pared 1 base from V and 6 bases from J, leaving 6 bases between. The CDR3 length is 12 residues. Germline assignment: CDR1 SGHDN and CDR2 FVKESK. CDR3 DNA: TGTGCCAGCAGCCAAGCTGGGGATGGCTACACCTTC. Translating it yields CASSQAGDGYTF.

The chain joins TRBV28 to TRBJ2-7, with D unresolved. The germline V gene encodes CDR1 MDHEN and CDR2 SYDVKM. The ends were cut back, 8 bases at V and 2 bases at J, with 4 bases in the middle. This CDR3 is built from 10 residues. CDR3: CASGPYEQYF. CDR3 nucleotides: TGTGCCAGCGGACCCTACGAGCAGTACTTC.

The rearrangement joins TRBV9 to TRBJ2-1; D is ambiguous. The CDR3 is 18 amino acids. Trimming removed 0 bases from V and 1 base from J, with 17 bases in between. Looked up from germline, CDR1 is SGDLS and CDR2 is YYNGEE. The CDR3 spells CASSVGLVVGGSYNEQFF. CDR3 DNA: TGTGCCAGCAGCGTAGGGTTAGTCGTTGGCGGATCCTACAATGAGCAGTTCTTC.

The J gene is TRBJ1-2, the V gene TRBV6-5; unclear D gene. The CDR3 is 15 residues long. CDR1 and CDR2 (germline): MNHEY, SVGAGI. Trimming removed 0 bases from V and 3 bases from J, with 11 bases in between. As DNA, the CDR3 is TGTGCCAGCAGTTACTCGGTTGGGAATGACTATGGCTACACCTTC. Protein: CASSYSVGNDYGYTF.

The rearrangement links TRBV28 to TRBJ1-5; perhaps TRBD1 as D (5 bases). The CDR3 has 16 amino acids. V lost 2 bases, J lost 1 base, and 12 bases lay in between. The germline CDR1 and CDR2 sequences are MDHEN and SYDVKM. In nucleotides, the CDR3 is TGTGCCAGCAGTTTACAGTCCGGGGGGAGCAATCAGCCCCAGCATTTT. Translated: CASSLQSGGSNQPQHF.